This TCR beta chain was retrieved from a study of blood T cell repertoires in COVID-19. Turning to the study itself: Whether acute or convalescent, the COVID-19 samples came from the United States, Italy and Spain. Sources were T cells, B-cell-depleted T cells, or PBMCs; the material itself was cDNA or gDNA.

The CDR3 loop spans 15 amino acids. Trimming took 5 bases from V and 2 from J; bases not matched to a gene: 8. CDR1 SGDLS and CDR2 YYNGEE come from the germline V gene. In the authors' workflow: Counts of nucleated cells, estimated from reference gene primer amplification, were obtained. Some clones are missing from TCRdb's copy, which holds only in-frame ones; the method was immunoSEQ multiplex PCR. D and trimming come from the DNA, and the V and J calls and clone size come from that table. The profile covers about 380,000 clones, with 75% to 90% appearing a single time and 3.6% taken by the ten largest.

The origin of this receptor is a woman younger than 35 with acute or convalescent COVID-19. Sequencing input: peripheral blood. The chain is built from TRBV9 and TRBJ1-2, with 8 bases identical to TRBD1. The DNA for the CDR3 is TGTGCCAGCAGGGCGACAGGGGACGCAAACTATGGCTACACCTTC. Its protein is CASRATGDANYGYTF.